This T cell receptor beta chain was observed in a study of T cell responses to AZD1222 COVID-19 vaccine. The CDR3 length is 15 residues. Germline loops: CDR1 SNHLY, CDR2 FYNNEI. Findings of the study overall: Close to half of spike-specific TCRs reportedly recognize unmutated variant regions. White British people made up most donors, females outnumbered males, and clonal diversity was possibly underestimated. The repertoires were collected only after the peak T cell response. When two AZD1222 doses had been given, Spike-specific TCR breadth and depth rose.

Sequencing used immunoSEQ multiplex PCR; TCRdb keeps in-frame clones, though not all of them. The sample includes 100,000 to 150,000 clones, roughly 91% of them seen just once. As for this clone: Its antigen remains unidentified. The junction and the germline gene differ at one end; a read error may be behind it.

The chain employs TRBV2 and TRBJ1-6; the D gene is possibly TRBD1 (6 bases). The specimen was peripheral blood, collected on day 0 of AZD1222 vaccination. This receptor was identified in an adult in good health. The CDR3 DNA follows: TGTGCCAGCAGTCCCACAGGGACCTCGGTCATGCCCCACCACTTT. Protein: CASSPTGTSVMPHHF.